This T cell receptor (beta chain) was identified during a study of T cells and Merkel cell carcinoma outcomes. V was pared by 7 bases and J by 9 bases, with 13 bases between. The CDR3 is 12 amino acids. Per the germline V gene, CDR1 is MDHEN and CDR2 is SYDVKM. Sequencing was performed with immunoSEQ multiplex PCR; in TCRdb, only in-frame clones are kept and a portion is missing. The data contain 15,000 to 17,000 clones, roughly 76% of them seen just once; the ten biggest clones take up 7% to 9%. The rearrangement uses TRBV28 and TRBJ1-5; D is unclear. The source material was tumor tissue from Merkel cell carcinoma. The clonotype originates from a human donor with Merkel cell carcinoma. The CDR3 sequence is CASTLPRGPQHF. The CDR3, as DNA: TGTGCCAGCACTCTCCCCCGAGGGCCCCAGCATTTT.